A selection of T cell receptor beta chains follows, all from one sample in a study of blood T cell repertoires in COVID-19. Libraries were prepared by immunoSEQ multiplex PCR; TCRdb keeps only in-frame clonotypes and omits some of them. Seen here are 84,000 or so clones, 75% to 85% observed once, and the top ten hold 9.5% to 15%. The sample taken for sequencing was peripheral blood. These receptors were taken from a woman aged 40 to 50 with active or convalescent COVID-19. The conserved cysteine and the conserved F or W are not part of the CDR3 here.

ASGLGGAWGETQY	TRBV12-5	TRBJ2-5
ASSPGGQGGAALYSYT	TRBV5-4	TRBJ1-2
ASSPYQGGPYEQY	TRBV27	TRBJ2-7
ASSPRITTIYNEQF	TRBV7-2	TRBJ2-1
ASSLDGLAGSYEQY	TRBV11-2	TRBJ2-7
ASSLAGTANYGYT	TRBV3-1/TRBV3-2	TRBJ1-2
ASSFGLGFPDTQY	TRBV11-1	TRBJ2-3
ASSLGQRTEAF	TRBV5-1	TRBJ1-1
ASSTSGGLEQY	TRBV19	TRBJ2-7
AVPGGGPSSYEQY	TRBV21-1	TRBJ2-7
ASNGGTTYEQY	TRBV7-8	TRBJ2-7
ASSQSGTGLYGYT	TRBV7-3	TRBJ1-2
ATGWVRGQTQY	TRBV2	TRBJ2-5
ASSPQGYEQY	TRBV12-3/TRBV12-4	TRBJ2-7
ATSDFRNTEAF	TRBV24-1	TRBJ1-1
ASSRPWEAQETQY	TRBV5-1	TRBJ2-5
ASSFDRGDAF	TRBV5-4	TRBJ1-1
ASSWGVDEQY	TRBV11-2	TRBJ2-7
ASSLSSLADPLKFDEQF	TRBV21-1	TRBJ2-1
ASSLQGGAGELF	TRBV13	TRBJ2-2
ASSPHRGSDTQY	TRBV6-5	TRBJ2-3
ASSEQGTGGHQPQH	TRBV6-1	TRBJ1-5
ASSLTGGNYGYT	TRBV9	TRBJ1-2
ASSSGTIQETQY	TRBV6-5	TRBJ2-5
ASSLAGGSSGANVLT	TRBV5-1	TRBJ2-6
AIGTGAREQY	TRBV2	TRBJ2-7
ASSAQQGLGGYT	TRBV28	TRBJ1-2
ASSLGRGAGSWDNEQF	TRBV5-5	TRBJ2-1
ASSLAGGGRGYT	TRBV5-1	TRBJ1-2
ASRGPWGLAGVLYNEQF	TRBV2	TRBJ2-1
SVERQGGPYNEQF	TRBV29-1	TRBJ2-1
ASRAWTSGGITDTQY	TRBV10-2	TRBJ2-3
ASTGGAGGTGELF	TRBV7-6	TRBJ2-2
ASSEAWGQGTGNTIY	TRBV6-1	TRBJ1-3